The 28 T cell receptor beta chains listed next were all sequenced from one sample in a study of graft-versus-host responses after intestinal transplantation. The table came from immunoSEQ multiplex PCR; TCRdb's copy has only in-frame clones and leaves some out. Of more than 12,000 clones in the sample, approximately 30% were seen once. The sample here was alloreactive CD4+ T cells from a mixed lymphocyte reaction culture, taken before intestinal transplant. Subset reported: CFSE-low proliferating T cells sorted from approximately 6-day pre-transplant mixed lymphocyte reaction (GvH or HvG direction). The receptors derive from a human patient who received an intestinal transplant.

This chain links TRBV19 with TRBJ1-6, with 7 bases identical to TRBD1. Trimming at V came to 5 bases and at J to 6 bases, leaving 4 bases not matched to a gene. Germline-derived CDR1 and CDR2 are LNHDA and SQIVND (reference sequence). The CDR3 is 14 residues long. The CDR3 DNA is TGTGCCAGTAGTCTCGGACAGGTTAATTCACCCCTCCACTTT. Its translation is CASSLGQVNSPLHF.

This chain joins TRBV6-5 and TRBJ2-7; 8 nucleotides match TRBD1. Germline V CDR1 and CDR2: MNHEY, SVGAGI. The CDR3 loop spans 15 amino acids. V shed 2 bases and J 5 bases; nucleotides not matched to a gene: 8. CDR3 region: CASSYDPGQVDEQYF. CDR3 coding DNA: TGTGCCAGCAGTTACGACCCGGGACAGGTGGACGAGCAGTACTTC.

The chain employs TRBV6-9 and TRBJ2-7, with TRBD1 matching over 7 bases. From germline, CDR1 is MNHGY and CDR2 SVAAGI. V lost 7 bases and J lost 3; bases outside the gene matches: 0. CDR3 length equals 11 residues. CDR3 loop: CASTGGYEQYF. CDR3 bases: TGTGCCAGCACAGGGGGCTACGAGCAGTACTTC.

The chain uses TRBV18 and TRBJ2-7, with D maybe TRBD2 (6 bases). V lost 3 bases and J lost 3, with 12 bases in between. CDR3 length: 14 residues. Germline CDR1 is KGHSH and CDR2 is LQKENI. The CDR3 is CASSPEGGIYEQYF. The CDR3 DNA is TGTGCCAGCTCACCTGAGGGCGGGATCTACGAGCAGTACTTC.

Remarks on this clone: A read error may explain this, as a much larger clone is one base away. V usage is TRBV5-3 and J usage is TRBJ2-7; TRBD1 matches at 10 bases. TRBV5-3 is filed as an ORF, its function uncertain. This CDR3 spans 14 amino acids. The CDR3 loop is CASSYGQGAYEQYF. The CDR3 DNA reads as TGTGCCAGCAGCTATGGACAGGGGGCCTACGAGCAGTACTTC.

The chain is built from TRBV7-9 and TRBJ1-2; maybe TRBD1 (5 bases). Per the germline V gene, CDR1 is SEHNR and CDR2 is FQNEAQ (reference sequence). The CDR3 totals 16 residues. The V end lost 2 bases, the J end lost 0 bases, and 13 bases lay between the germline ends. CDR3 protein: CASSLNSPGTNYGYTF. The CDR3 DNA sequence: TGTGCCAGCAGCTTAAATTCTCCAGGGACTAACTATGGCTACACCTTC.

This clone was detected only a few times. Written as DNA, the CDR3 is TGTGCCAGCAGCTTGGCGTCCCATAGCAATCAGCCCCAGCATTTT. Its translation: CASSLASHSNQPQHF. The V and J genes are TRBV7-9 and TRBJ1-5; unclear D gene. This CDR3 is built from 15 residues. Per germline, CDR1 SEHNR and CDR2 FQNEAQ (reference sequence). Trimming took 3 bases from V and 0 from J, leaving 9 bases between them.

In DNA, the CDR3 is TGTGCCAGCTCACCTACAAGCGAGGGGGTAGCCAAAAACATTCAGTACTTC. The encoded protein is CASSPTSEGVAKNIQYF. V and J are TRBV18 and TRBJ2-4; maybe TRBD1 (6 bases). The germline V gene has CDR1 KGHSH and CDR2 LQKENI. V lost 3 bases, J lost 0 bases, and 15 bases lay in between. CDR3 length: 17 amino acids.

The chain uses TRBV11-3 and TRBJ2-1; no reliable D call. Between the trimmed V and J ends, which lost 1 base and 12 bases, there was a span of 4 bases. CDR1 SGHNT and CDR2 YENEEA come from the germline V gene. This CDR3 contains 10 residues. CDR3 nucleotides: TGTGCCAGCAGCTTAGGTGCGCAGTTCTTC. Amino acid sequence: CASSLGAQFF.

This clone was seen a handful of times. The chain couples TRBV7-2 to TRBJ2-4; D is undetermined. The CDR3 has 13 amino acids. CDR1 and CDR2 from the germline V gene are SGHTA and FQGNSA. The V end lost 5 bases, the J end lost 7 bases, and 12 bases lay between the germline ends. CDR3 nucleotide sequence: TGTGCCAGCAGCCCTGACCCTGGGAACATTCAGTACTTC. Translated, it gives CASSPDPGNIQYF.

The V and J genes are TRBV28 and TRBJ2-4, with TRBD1 matching 7 bases. Trimming took 7 bases from V and 1 from J; bases not matched to a gene: 1. CDR3 length: 13 amino acids. Germline V gene sequence: CDR1 MDHEN, CDR2 SYDVKM. This chain's CDR3 is CASTTGAKNIQYF. The CDR3 DNA is TGTGCCAGCACGACAGGGGCCAAAAACATTCAGTACTTC.

The chain uses TRBV7-9 and TRBJ2-1; D possibly corresponds to TRBD2 (6 bases). CDR1 is SEHNR and CDR2 is FQNEAQ in the germline V gene (reference sequence). Trimming took 4 bases from V and 0 from J, leaving 13 bases between them. The CDR3 length is 16 residues. Here the CDR3 reads CASSSGRGSSYNEQFF. In nucleotides, the CDR3 is TGTGCCAGCAGCTCCGGTCGGGGGAGCTCCTACAATGAGCAGTTCTTC.

The J gene is TRBJ1-2, the V gene TRBV6-4, with TRBD1 matching over 9 bases. Per germline, CDR1 MRHNA and CDR2 SNTAGT. This CDR3 contains 16 residues. V shed 2 bases and J 8 bases; nucleotides not matched to a gene: 12. The CDR3, as DNA: TGTGCCAGCAGTGACCCCGGACAGGGGATAAACGGCGGCTACACCTTC. It specifies CASSDPGQGINGGYTF.

This rearrangement joins TRBV5-1 to TRBJ1-3; TRBD1 agrees at 11 bases. Germline assignment: CDR1 SGHRS and CDR2 YFSETQ. V lost 6 bases and J lost 2; bases outside the gene matches: 4. The CDR3 sequence is 15 residues long. The CDR3 DNA reads TGCGCCAGCAATGGGACAGGGGGTACTGGAAACACCATATATTTT. As protein: CASNGTGGTGNTIYF.

V gene TRBV10-1 combines with J gene TRBJ2-1, with 7 bases fitting TRBD2. V lost 0 bases to trimming and J lost 10 bases; unmatched junction nucleotides: 3. The CDR3 is 13 residues long. Germline V gene data show CDR1 as WNHNN and CDR2 as SYGVQD (reference sequence). CDR3 residues: CASSESGREEQFF. The CDR3, as DNA: TGCGCCAGCAGTGAGTCGGGGCGGGAGGAGCAGTTCTTC.

V and J are TRBV19 and TRBJ1-5; D not resolved. V lost 1 base, J lost 4 bases, and 2 bases lay in between. This CDR3 comprises 12 residues. In germline, CDR1 is LNHDA, CDR2 SQIVND (reference sequence). The CDR3 loop is CASSIGNQPQHF. The CDR3, as DNA: TGTGCCAGTAGTATAGGGAATCAGCCCCAGCATTTT.

The chain combines TRBV19 with TRBJ2-5, with 7 positions matching TRBD2. This CDR3 comprises 14 residues. The V gene's germline CDR1 is LNHDA and CDR2 SQIVND (reference sequence). V lost 6 bases to trimming and J lost 5 bases; unmatched junction nucleotides: 9. CDR3 in DNA: TGTGCCAGTAGAGCGAGCGGGAAGGGGGAGACCCAGTACTTC. This encodes CASRASGKGETQYF.

V and J are TRBV2 and TRBJ2-3, with 7 positions matching TRBD1. The CDR3 is 15 residues long. V gave up 9 bases and J gave up 2 bases; unmatched junction bases: 11. In germline, CDR1 is SNHLY, CDR2 FYNNEI. The CDR3 sequence: CARQTGAGPTDTQYF. The CDR3 coding sequence is TGTGCCAGACAAACAGGGGCCGGGCCCACAGATACGCAGTATTTT.

The chain carries TRBV7-3 and TRBJ1-4; D ambiguous. Germline-derived CDR1 and CDR2 are SGHTA and FQGTGA. Trimming shortened V by 7 bases and J by 11 bases, and 23 bases separated the two germline ends. The CDR3 is made up of 15 amino acids. CDR3 region: CASTQRTDRKGKLFF. The CDR3 DNA follows: TGTGCCAGCACCCAGAGGACGGACCGTAAGGGTAAACTGTTTTTT.

V gene TRBV6-5 combines with J gene TRBJ2-2, with 8 positions matching TRBD1. CDR3 length: 12 residues. The germline gives CDR1 MNHEY, CDR2 SVGAGI. Trimming cost V 8 bases and J 7 bases; bases outside gene matches: 3. The CDR3: CASWTGIGELFF. For the CDR3, the DNA is TGTGCCAGCTGGACAGGGATCGGGGAGCTGTTTTTT.

This clone was picked up a small number of times. The chain couples TRBV27 to TRBJ2-2; 7 bases are shared with TRBD2. The CDR3 length is 14 residues. The J segment lost 6 bases and the V segment lost 7 bases, leaving 8 bases of the junction unmatched. Germline CDR1 MNHEY, CDR2 SMNVEV (reference sequence). CDR3 DNA sequence: TGTGCCAGCAAGGGGATGGGGAGGGCCGGGGAGCTGTTTTTT. Encoded protein: CASKGMGRAGELFF.

The sample holds a few counts of this clone. The J gene is TRBJ2-7, the V gene TRBV29-1, with a tentative D call TRBD2 (5 bases). The germline V and J ends were trimmed by 4 bases and 7 bases, with 20 bases remaining between them. The CDR3 length is 14 residues. In germline, CDR1 is SQVTM, CDR2 ANQGSEA. Written as DNA, the CDR3 is TGCAGCGTTGCTCGAGGGAGAGCCCTCTTAGAGCAGTACTTC. Its translation is CSVARGRALLEQYF.

In its sample, this clone is medium-sized. CDR3 residues: CATSRGPSGLETQYF. DNA for the CDR3: TGTGCCACCAGCAGAGGCCCTAGCGGCTTGGAGACCCAGTACTTC. This chain links TRBV15 with TRBJ2-5, with TRBD2 matching 7 bases. Losses at the gene ends were 1 base for V and 5 bases for J; bases not matched to a gene: 7. Germline CDR1 and CDR2: LNHNV and YYDKDF (reference sequence). The CDR3 length is 15 residues.

The V gene is TRBV10-2, the J gene TRBJ2-1; tentatively, D is TRBD1 (7 bases). Between the trimmed V and J ends, which lost 6 bases and 9 bases, there was a span of 18 bases. This CDR3 contains 14 residues. Germline loops: CDR1 WSHSY, CDR2 SAAADI. CDR3 in amino acids: CASRGTAGRSEQFF. The DNA for the CDR3 is TGCGCCAGCAGGGGGACAGCGGGTAGGAGTGAGCAGTTCTTC.

The CDR3: CASSRTGYTEAFF. The CDR3 DNA reads as TGTGCCAGCAGCCGTACAGGCTACACTGAAGCTTTCTTT. The V gene is TRBV6-1, the J gene TRBJ1-1; D may be TRBD1 (5 bases). This CDR3 is 13 amino acids long. V was shortened by 6 bases and J by 3 bases, with 11 bases between the two germline ends. Looked up from germline, CDR1 is MNHNS and CDR2 is SASEGT.

The chain carries TRBV7-9 and TRBJ2-3; TRBD2 matches 7 bases. The germline V gene encodes CDR1 SEHNR and CDR2 FQNEAQ (reference sequence). J lost 4 bases, V lost 0 bases, and 13 bases had no gene match. The CDR3 contains 18 residues. CDR3 coding DNA: TGTGCCAGCAGCTTAGCCATCCTCCGGGCGGGAGTACCAGATACGCAGTATTTT. Protein: CASSLAILRAGVPDTQYF.

The CDR3 region has the DNA TGCGCCAGCAGCTTGGCCGGAGGGATTCAGAACTATGGCTACACCTTC. It yields the protein CASSLAGGIQNYGYTF. The chain carries TRBV5-1 and TRBJ1-2; D not resolved. Trimming cost V 0 bases and J 2 bases, with 14 bases left between them. Germline lookup yields CDR1 SGHRS and CDR2 YFSETQ. The CDR3 has 16 amino acids.

The chain links TRBV18 to TRBJ1-3; 7 bases map to TRBD1. The CDR3 consists of 17 residues. The ends lost 3 bases at V and 0 bases at J; junction bases unmatched: 8. Germline CDR1 reads KGHSH; CDR2 reads LQKENI. The CDR3 DNA sequence: TGTGCCAGCTCACCCGTACCGGGACAGAGCTCTGGAAACACCATATATTTT. Amino acids: CASSPVPGQSSGNTIYF.